This T cell receptor (beta chain) was retrieved from a study of shared clonotypes between healthy human individuals. Overall study results and limits: The donor pool, a small one, limited the genetic and exposure-history diversity represented. Non-shared clonotypes had lower generation probabilities than clonotypes shared by all four sorted-subset donors. Researchers found naive subsets generally carried larger estimated richness than memory subsets.

This CDR3 region has 15 residues. V was shortened by 0 bases and J by 0 bases, with 12 bases between the two germline ends. Per germline, CDR1 GTSNPN and CDR2 SVGIG (reference sequence). Naivety among CD8 cells was defined by CD45RO negativity and positive CCR7 selection, thereby excluding terminally differentiated effector memory CD45RA+ cells. Comments on this clone: Its target is unknown. The sample carries other DNA sequences with the same CDR3.

The repertoire was sequenced with immunoSEQ multiplex PCR; TCRdb's copy has only in-frame clones and lacks some. The sample contains some 1,900,000 clones, roughly 95% of which appear only once. The rearrangement uses TRBV30 and TRBJ2-7; D may be TRBD2 (6 bases). What was sequenced was naive CD8+ T cells sorted from blood. The receptor comes from a man between 18 and 35 years old in good health. The CDR3 is CAWSVAAGISYEQYF. The DNA for the CDR3 is TGTGCCTGGAGTGTAGCGGCGGGGATCTCCTACGAGCAGTACTTC.